The 22 T cell receptor beta chains reported below all come from one sample, sequenced in a study of lymphopenia after photon versus proton radiotherapy. The repertoire was sequenced with immunoSEQ multiplex PCR; TCRdb's copy has only in-frame clones and lacks some. The sample has 20,000 to 25,000 clones, around 88% seen once. Sequenced here: peripheral blood, sampled from a patient treated with proton-based radiotherapy. These receptor sequences come from a man older than 75 with esophageal cancer.

The chain has TRBV7-2 and TRBJ2-3, with 10 bases aligning to TRBD2. CDR1 is SGHTA and CDR2 is FQGNSA in the germline V gene. The CDR3 length is 14 residues. V trimming: 4 bases; J trimming: 6 bases; junction bases outside the gene matches: 4. The DNA of the CDR3 is TGTGCCAGCAGCTCTGGACTAGCGGTGGATACGCAGTATTTT. Its protein product is CASSSGLAVDTQYF.

The chain recombines TRBV19 with TRBJ1-6; 9 bases are a match to TRBD1. Germline lookup yields CDR1 LNHDA and CDR2 SQIVND (reference sequence). The CDR3 loop spans 16 amino acids. The V gene end was trimmed by 2 bases and the J gene end by 9 bases; junction bases not matched to a gene: 8. The CDR3 DNA sequence: TGTGCCAGTAGTATACGGGACAGGGAAGGATCTTCACCCCTCCACTTT. Amino acid sequence: CASSIRDREGSSPLHF.

This chain joins TRBV5-1 and TRBJ2-2; 7 bases match TRBD1. The V gene end was trimmed by 4 bases and the J gene end by 6 bases; junction bases not matched to a gene: 9. Germline CDR1 reads SGHRS; CDR2 reads YFSETQ. This CDR3 has 15 amino acids. The CDR3 reads CASSGTVGQAGELFF. The CDR3 DNA follows: TGCGCCAGCAGCGGGACAGTGGGCCAGGCCGGGGAGCTGTTTTTT.

The chain recombines TRBV19 with TRBJ1-2; 7 bases match TRBD1. The trim removed 6 bases at V and 4 bases at J, leaving 5 bases unmatched. Germline V lookup: CDR1 LNHDA, CDR2 SQIVND (reference sequence). This CDR3 has 13 residues. The CDR3 sequence is CASRGTAFYGYTF. CDR3 DNA sequence: TGTGCCAGTAGAGGGACAGCCTTCTATGGCTACACCTTC.

The CDR3 is CASSDKRGDTEAFF. The CDR3, as DNA: TGTGCCAGCAGTGATAAGCGGGGGGACACTGAAGCTTTCTTT. The genes are TRBV2 and TRBJ1-1, with D maybe TRBD1 (5 bases). The CDR3 contains 14 residues. Germline values: CDR1 SNHLY, CDR2 FYNNEI. V dropped 3 bases and J dropped 3 bases, with 11 bases sitting between them.

The V gene is TRBV9, the J gene TRBJ2-1, with 13 bases identical to TRBD2. The CDR3 runs to 15 residues. Losses at the gene ends were 3 bases for V and 8 bases for J; bases not matched to a gene: 5. The germline gives CDR1 SGDLS, CDR2 YYNGEE. CDR3 coding DNA: TGTGCCAGCAGCGCGGGACTAGCGGGATGGGATGAGCAGTTCTTC. Translating it yields CASSAGLAGWDEQFF.

The CDR3: CASSHPLPTGGKNTEAFF. The CDR3 nucleotides read TGCGCCAGCAGCCACCCCCTGCCGACAGGGGGAAAGAACACTGAAGCTTTCTTT. The chain joins TRBV5-1 to TRBJ1-1, with 9 positions matching TRBD1. Germline CDR1 and CDR2: SGHRS and YFSETQ. V was clipped by 4 bases and J by 1 base; unmatched bases: 14. This CDR3 has 18 amino acids.

The chain combines TRBV29-1 with TRBJ2-1; 8 nucleotides match TRBD1. In germline, CDR1 is SQVTM, CDR2 ANQGSEA. The CDR3 spans 14 residues. V shed 6 bases and J 7 bases; nucleotides not matched to a gene: 11. The CDR3 DNA follows: TGCAGCGTCGTTACGGACAGGGCAGGGAATGAGCAGTTCTTC. Translating gives CSVVTDRAGNEQFF.

The gene calls are TRBV2 and TRBJ1-6; D unclear. The germline gives CDR1 SNHLY, CDR2 FYNNEI. CDR3 length: 15 amino acids. Trimming cost V 3 bases and J 9 bases, with 15 bases left between them. CDR3 DNA sequence: TGTGCCAGCAGTGAGAGATCTATCTTTGGTTCACCCCTCCACTTT. Protein: CASSERSIFGSPLHF.

In DNA form, the CDR3 reads TGTGCCAGTATATATGGGGGGGAGGGACAGCAAGCTTTCTTT. The encoded protein is CASIYGGEGQQAFF. The genes are TRBV19 and TRBJ1-1; TRBD1 matches 7 bases. J was trimmed by 9 bases and V by 7 bases; bases with no gene match: 14. This CDR3 contains 14 residues. Germline V gene sequence: CDR1 LNHDA, CDR2 SQIVND (reference sequence).

V is TRBV5-6 and J is TRBJ1-2, with TRBD1 identical over 10 bases. Germline V gene sequence: CDR1 SGHDT, CDR2 YYEEEE. With 2 bases clipped from V and 4 bases from J, the junction kept 5 bases outside the gene matches. The CDR3 covers 15 residues. The CDR3 sequence: CASSLGDRGVYGYTF. As DNA, the CDR3 is TGTGCCAGCAGCTTAGGGGACAGGGGTGTCTATGGCTACACCTTC.

The rearrangement joins TRBV30 to TRBJ1-3; D unclear. The CDR3 sequence is 13 residues long. The V end lost 2 bases, the J end lost 8 bases, and 13 bases lay between the germline ends. Germline CDR1 reads GTSNPN; CDR2 reads SVGIG (reference sequence). The CDR3 sequence is CAWSYRATDTIYF. In nucleotides, the CDR3 is TGTGCCTGGAGTTACCGGGCGACGGACACCATATATTTT. Together with reference TRBV30 and TRBJ1-3, the CDR3 gives the full variable domain: SQTIHQWPATLVQPVGSPLSLECTVEGTSNPNLYWYRQAAGRGLQLLFYSVGIGQISSEVPQNLSASRPQDRQFILSSKKLLLSDSGFYLCAWSYRATDTIYFGEGSWLTVV.

The rearrangement joins TRBV18 to TRBJ2-7; no firm D call. CDR1 is KGHSH and CDR2 is LQKENI in the germline V gene. The V end was cut by 6 bases, the J end by 4 bases, with 13 bases between. This CDR3 contains 13 residues. CDR3 region: CASSPSAQYEQYF. For the CDR3, the DNA is TGTGCCAGCTCTCCCTCCGCGCAATACGAGCAGTACTTC.

The V call is TRBV6-5, the J call TRBJ1-2; 7 bases agree with TRBD1. Germline V gene sequence: CDR1 MNHEY, CDR2 SVGAGI. V shed 5 bases and J 6 bases; nucleotides not matched to a gene: 9. The CDR3 spans 14 residues. CDR3 sequence: CASSHYRGVDGYTF. In nucleotides, the CDR3 is TGTGCCAGCAGTCACTACAGGGGAGTCGATGGCTACACCTTC.

The chain recombines TRBV27 with TRBJ2-1; possibly TRBD1 for D (6 bases). Germline assignment: CDR1 MNHEY and CDR2 SMNVEV (reference sequence). V shed 8 bases and J shed 6 bases, with 14 bases lying between them. There are 13 residues in the CDR3. CDR3: CASGTGFTNEQFF. Written as DNA, the CDR3 is TGTGCCAGCGGTACAGGGTTTACCAATGAGCAGTTCTTC.

This chain links TRBV6-1 with TRBJ2-4; D not resolved. V was shortened by 0 bases and J by 15 bases, with 12 bases between the two germline ends. Germline lookup yields CDR1 MNHNS and CDR2 SASEGT. The CDR3 sequence is 12 residues long. The CDR3 sequence is CASSEAATARYF. The DNA of the CDR3 is TGTGCCAGCAGTGAAGCAGCGACGGCGAGGTACTTC.

V and J are TRBV10-3 and TRBJ2-6, with a tentative D call TRBD1 (6 bases). V lost 0 bases, J lost 0 bases, and 9 bases lay in between. Germline V gene data show CDR1 as ENHRY and CDR2 as SYGVKD. The CDR3 contains 17 residues. CDR3 DNA sequence: TGTGCCATCAGTGAGTCGGGGGCGGCCTCTGGGGCCAACGTCCTGACTTTC. Translating it yields CAISESGAASGANVLTF.

The chain joins TRBV28 to TRBJ1-2; 7 bases map to TRBD1. Germline CDR1 is MDHEN and CDR2 is SYDVKM. The junction had 10 bases not matched to a gene; V was cut back by 5 bases and J by 4 bases. The CDR3 is 15 amino acids. The CDR3 coding sequence is TGTGCCAGCAGTCTGACAGGGACTTTCTTCTATGGCTACACCTTC. Encoded protein: CASSLTGTFFYGYTF.

The gene calls are TRBV18 and TRBJ2-2; D is possibly TRBD1 (6 bases). Deletions cut 3 bases from V and 1 base from J, with 9 bases between. In germline, CDR1 is KGHSH, CDR2 LQKENI. The CDR3 covers 15 residues. The CDR3 region is CASSPSGQNTGELFF. Here the CDR3 DNA reads TGTGCCAGCTCACCCTCGGGACAGAACACCGGGGAGCTGTTTTTT.

The rearrangement joins TRBV11-2 to TRBJ2-3; D is unclear. Germline CDR1 reads SGHAT; CDR2 reads FQNNGV. V was clipped by 0 bases and J by 1 base, with 8 bases between them. The CDR3 covers 15 residues. The CDR3 nucleotides are TGTGCCAGCAGCTTAGATAGGGCAGGCACAGATACGCAGTATTTT. Amino acid sequence: CASSLDRAGTDTQYF.

The gene calls are TRBV6-5 and TRBJ2-2; D uncertain. V gave up 0 bases and J gave up 4 bases, with 9 bases separating them. Germline CDR1 and CDR2: MNHEY and SVGAGI. This CDR3 comprises 15 residues. The CDR3 nucleotides read TGTGCCAGCAGTTACTCGATGGCCATCACCGGGGAGCTGTTTTTT. Protein sequence: CASSYSMAITGELFF.

The genes are TRBV5-1 and TRBJ1-1, with D possibly being TRBD1 (6 bases). Germline values: CDR1 SGHRS, CDR2 YFSETQ. The germline V and J ends were trimmed by 2 bases and 3 bases, with 11 bases remaining between them. This CDR3 spans 14 amino acids. This CDR3 is CASSFGGGYTEAFF. CDR3 bases: TGCGCCAGCAGCTTCGGCGGGGGCTACACTGAAGCTTTCTTT.